The 4 T cell receptor beta chains below come from one sample, sequenced in a study of T cells in Graves' hyperthyroidism and ophthalmopathy. Amplified regions were TCR beta CDR3 sequences from RNA transcripts. First-round RT-PCR of the TCR CDR3 relied on the HTBI primer set. TCRdb re-analysed the multiplex PCR reads in MiXCR, keeping a single row per CDR3 protein. The sample includes approximately 640,000 distinct CDR3 sequences, around 16% of them seen just once. The sequencing sample was made of blood. Source of these receptors: a woman aged 25 to 39 with Graves' hyperthyroidism.

V is TRBV7-6 and J is TRBJ2-3; 10 bases fit TRBD2. This CDR3 has 15 amino acids. Germline V gene data show CDR1 as SGHVS and CDR2 as FNYEAQ. V lost 5 bases and J lost 4; bases outside the gene matches: 6. CDR3 protein: CASSNLAGDADTQYF. Here the CDR3 DNA reads TGTGCCAGCAGCAACCTAGCGGGAGACGCAGATACGCAGTATTTT.

This clonotype was found many times. The chain carries TRBV5-1 and TRBJ1-1, with 7 bases fitting TRBD1. Trimming cost V 0 bases and J 4 bases; bases outside gene matches: 3. CDR1 and CDR2 (germline): SGHRS, YFSETQ. The CDR3 loop spans 14 amino acids. The CDR3 region is CASSLEGGLTEAFF. The DNA of the CDR3 is TGCGCCAGCAGCTTGGAAGGGGGCCTCACTGAAGCTTTCTTT.

This clonotype has only a few counts. This chain joins TRBV11-3 and TRBJ2-6, with a possible D match to TRBD2 (6 bases). Germline CDR1 SGHNT, CDR2 YENEEA. V gave up 2 bases and J gave up 3 bases, with 20 bases separating them. This CDR3 is 19 amino acids long. This CDR3 reads CASSLLASVSLGGANVLTF. The CDR3 DNA is TGTGCCAGCAGCTTATTAGCTAGCGTCTCCCTAGGTGGGGCCAACGTCCTGACTTTC.

The V and J genes are TRBV25-1 and TRBJ2-1, with D perhaps TRBD1 (6 bases). Trimming cost V 6 bases and J 4 bases, with 10 bases left between them. The germline V gene encodes CDR1 MGHDK and CDR2 SYGVNS. The CDR3 covers 13 residues. This CDR3 reads CASRVGGYNEQFF. The CDR3 nucleotides are TGTGCCAGCAGGGTAGGGGGTTACAATGAGCAGTTCTTC. Variable domain in full (rest from reference TRBV25-1 and TRBJ2-1): EADIYQTPRYLVIGTGKKITLECSQTMGHDKMYWYQQDPGMELHLIHYSYGVNSTEKGDLSSESTVSRIRTEHFPLTLESARPSHTSQYLCASRVGGYNEQFFGPGTRLTVL.